This TCR beta chain was captured by sequencing in a study of T cell responses to AZD1222 COVID-19 vaccine (dated by TCRdb to the early 2020s). For the study in its entirety: Because spike-specific TCR depth and breadth did not differ between the two schedules, AZD1222 recipients who got a second dose at roughly 4 weeks were pooled with those who got a second dose at roughly 12 weeks. TCR sequencing covered 230 or so trial participants: some 210 given two doses of AZD1222 and 26 given two doses of MenACWY control vaccine. Enrollment into the trials was organized by age into subgroups of 18-55, 56-69 and 70-plus years, and those subgroups contained roughly 140, 27 and 60 TCR-sequenced participants, respectively.

The CDR3 regions of human TCRbeta chains were subjected to immunosequencing. Under the source paper's analysis protocol: Repertoire TCRs were checked for matches against a reference library of SARS-CoV-2-specific TCRs that had been generated using the MIRA antigen-specificity platform. Breadth meant the fraction of unique TCRs that were SARS-CoV-2-associated, whereas depth meant the fraction of total T cells that were SARS-CoV-2-associated. Using the MIRA data, each spike-specific TCR was assigned both to the spike region to which the TCR was reactive and to a CD4 or CD8 class. Log10-transformed breadth and depth values were compared by one-way ANOVA with Sidak's multiple comparisons tests. The clones in this table, taken by TCRdb from immuneACCESS, are in-frame only. Not every clone is retained; where verified, under half of the shortfall comes from an unresolved V gene, and the cause of the rest is unknown. V, J and clone size derive from that table, while D and trimming were established from the DNA sequence. The table for this sample lists 150,000 to 200,000 clones; roughly nine tenths of them were counted only once. The ten biggest clones cover about 6.9% of the sample.

Here is what the overall study found, with its caveats: In the small 56-69-year group, the increase in depth fell short of significance, most likely because of low power. Most participants were white British and females outnumbered males, and the authors suggested that clonal diversity may have been underestimated. Because no samples from the day 14 peak response were available, repertoires could be characterized only after the peak T cell response. Nearly half of unique spike-specific TCRs reportedly recognized epitopes outside regions mutated in the B.1.351 and B.1.1.7 variants. Conclusions about previously exposed vaccinees are limited because only a handful of AZD1222 recipients were SARS-CoV-2 seropositive at baseline. After two AZD1222 doses, both the breadth and the depth of spike-specific TCRs were significantly higher than at day 0 and than in MenACWY recipients. Vaccine-associated CD4 TCRs spanned the whole spike protein, with dominant responses in regions 160-218 and 743-854.

The label giving this sample's time point can be read as: baseline before first vaccination. The vaccinee samples were drawn from two UK trials, COV001 and COV002, one of which was a single-blind randomized controlled phase 2/3 trial testing AZD1222 (ChAdOx1 nCoV-19) in healthy adults. For TCRbeta chain sequencing, PBMC samples were collected from trial participants at day 0 and at day 28 after the second dose. Sequences LGHNA (CDR1) and YSLEER (CDR2) are obtained from the germline V gene. V is pruned by 0 bases and J by 0 bases, leaving 8 bases of the junction without a gene match. The CDR3 spans 18 residues, from the cysteine through the phenylalanine. This entry keeps only the CDR3 DNA: 54 bases, framed from base 1. As regards this clone: The clone's antigen remains unknown. No base quality values were provided; no much bigger clone lies one nucleotide off.

This clonotype originated in an adult in good health. The V and J segments used are TRBV4-3 and TRBJ2-3, with 8 bases aligning to TRBD2. Sample: peripheral blood, taken on day 0 of AZD1222 vaccination. The bases read TGCGCCAGCAGCCAAGACCGGGTAGCGGGGAGGAGCACAGATACGCAGTATTTT. This is translated as CASSQDRVAGRSTDTQYF.